These 29 T cell receptor beta chains were sequenced from one sample in a study of T-cell reconstitution after alpha-beta-depleted transplantation in children. Unique molecular identifiers were used to barcode this TCRbeta library. One entry per CDR3 protein results from TCRdb running MiXCR on the PCR reads. Among around 450,000 distinct CDR3 sequences listed, roughly a tenth were seen once. Here the sequenced sample was PBMCs, taken before TCRalphabeta/CD19-depleted stem cell transplant. All receptors come from a child between 2 and 9 years old with inherited bone marrow failure, due to receive a stem cell transplant.

This clonotype appeared many times. The chain recombines TRBV4-1 with TRBJ2-7, with 11 bases lining up with TRBD2. CDR1 is MGHRA and CDR2 is YSYEKL in the germline V gene. The V segment lost 4 bases and the J segment 1 base; nucleotides outside the gene matches: 12. This CDR3 is built from 18 residues. The CDR3 region has the DNA TGCGCCAGCAGCCCCGTCTCCTCCACTAGCGGGAGTTCCTACGAGCAGTACTTC. Protein sequence: CASSPVSSTSGSSYEQYF.

This clonotype was recorded many times. The chain recombines TRBV9 with TRBJ2-7; D unresolved. Germline CDR1 reads SGDLS; CDR2 reads YYNGEE. This CDR3 is 14 amino acids long. Trimming stripped 0 bases from V and 4 bases from J, with 11 bases between. The CDR3 is CASSVGAVGYEQYF. The DNA for the CDR3 is TGTGCCAGCAGCGTAGGGGCGGTAGGGTACGAGCAGTACTTC.

This clonotype has at least ten counts. The CDR3: CASSSPGGETQYF. CDR3 sequence (DNA): TGTGCCAGCAGTTCACCAGGGGGGGAGACCCAGTACTTC. The chain uses TRBV12-3 or TRBV12-4 and TRBJ2-5, with D possibly matching TRBD1 (7 bases). The CDR3 sequence is 13 residues long. V dropped 4 bases and J dropped 5 bases, with 11 bases sitting between them.

The chain recombines TRBV4-1 with TRBJ2-3; TRBD1 matches 7 bases. Trimming cost V 0 bases and J 0 bases; bases outside gene matches: 15. The CDR3 runs to 20 residues. The germline V gene has CDR1 MGHRA and CDR2 YSYEKL. CDR3 in amino acids: CASSQESYAFGTASTDTQYF. The DNA of the CDR3 is TGCGCCAGCAGCCAAGAATCGTATGCTTTTGGGACAGCTAGCACAGATACGCAGTATTTT.

This clonotype was counted a few times. J is TRBJ1-1 and V is TRBV28; D not resolved. The germline V gene has CDR1 MDHEN and CDR2 SYDVKM. The CDR3 totals 15 residues. V lost 5 bases and J 11 bases, leaving 24 bases between the germline ends. The CDR3 DNA sequence: TGTGCCAGCAGTCCCCTCTGGCCAAGAGGGTCCTCGGCTTTCTTT. Translation gives CASSPLWPRGSSAFF.

This clonotype was counted at least ten times. The V gene is TRBV4-3, the J gene TRBJ2-2; TRBD2 matches at 10 bases. J was trimmed by 7 bases and V by 3 bases; bases with no gene match: 17. From germline, CDR1 is LGHNA and CDR2 YSLEER. The length of the CDR3 is 19 residues. The CDR3 region has the DNA TGCGCCAGCAGCCACCAGCCGGGACAAGCGGGAGGGAAGCTCGGGGAGCTGTTTTTT. It specifies CASSHQPGQAGGKLGELFF.

About this clonotype itself: Since a much larger clone is just one base distant, this may be a read error. The genes are TRBV29-1 and TRBJ2-2, with 9 bases that match TRBD1. V lost 8 bases and J lost 6; bases outside the gene matches: 10. CDR3 length equals 14 residues. Germline loops: CDR1 SQVTM, CDR2 ANQGSEA. This CDR3 reads CSTTRRQGAGELFF. The CDR3 DNA sequence: TGCAGCACCACCCGACGACAGGGGGCCGGGGAGCTGTTTTTT.

The chain combines TRBV30 with TRBJ1-1, with TRBD1 identical over 7 bases. Per germline, CDR1 GTSNPN and CDR2 SVGIG (reference sequence). With 3 bases clipped from V and 2 bases from J, the junction kept 15 bases outside the gene matches. The CDR3 length is 17 residues. The CDR3, as DNA: TGTGCCTGGAGCTCGGTGACCAGAGACAGGGCTAACACTGAAGCTTTCTTT. This gives the protein CAWSSVTRDRANTEAFF.

As for this clonotype: A much more abundant neighbour one base away suggests this may be a read error. V is TRBV6-5 and J is TRBJ2-4; a weak D match, TRBD1 (6 bases). CDR1 is MNHEY and CDR2 is SVGAGI in the germline V gene. The CDR3 is made up of 16 amino acids. The CDR3 region is CASSYYGGAAKNIQNF. Written as DNA, the CDR3 is TGTGCCAGCAGTTATTATGGGGGCGCTGCCAAAAACATTCAGAACTTC.

This clonotype was counted many times. The V and J genes are TRBV5-1 and TRBJ2-7, with D unclear. The V and J ends lost 0 bases and 7 bases respectively, with 8 bases between them. CDR1 and CDR2 from the germline V gene are SGHRS and YFSETQ. The CDR3 loop spans 12 amino acids. The CDR3 DNA reads as TGCGCCAGCAGCTTGGGGGCTAGGGAGCAGTACTTC. Amino acid sequence: CASSLGAREQYF. Full variable domain (remainder filled in from reference TRBV5-1 and TRBJ2-7): KAGVTQTPRYLIKTRGQQVTLSCSPISGHRSVSWYQQTPGQGLQFLFEYFSETQRNKGNFPGRFSGRQFSNSRSEMNVSTLELGDSALYLCASSLGAREQYFGPGTRLTVT.

This clonotype was seen repeatedly, ten times or more. DNA for the CDR3: TGCGCCAGCAGAATCCGGGACACCAAAAACACCGGGGAGCTGTTTTTT. Encoded protein: CASRIRDTKNTGELFF. The rearrangement links TRBV5-1 to TRBJ2-2; D possibly corresponds to TRBD1 (6 bases). Germline CDR1 is SGHRS and CDR2 is YFSETQ. Trimming stripped 5 bases from V and 2 bases from J, with 16 bases between. The CDR3 spans 16 residues.

J is TRBJ2-5 and V is TRBV5-4; unclear D gene. Trimming stripped 1 base from V and 2 bases from J, with 9 bases between. The CDR3 covers 14 residues. Per the germline V gene, CDR1 is SGHNT and CDR2 is YYREEE (reference sequence). This CDR3 reads CASSLSSRQETQYF. The CDR3, as DNA: TGTGCCAGCAGCTTGAGCAGCAGACAAGAGACCCAGTACTTC.

The table lists this clonotype with a few counts. V and J are TRBV7-2 and TRBJ1-1; the match to TRBD1 covers 9 bases. Germline trimming cut 5 bases from V and 5 bases from J; bases unmatched to any gene: 6. This CDR3 is built from 14 residues. From germline, CDR1 is SGHTA and CDR2 FQGNSA. CDR3 DNA: TGTGCCAGCAGCCTCAGGGACAGGGCTACTGAAGCTTTCTTT. It specifies CASSLRDRATEAFF.

This clonotype turned up a few times. The rearrangement uses TRBV9 and TRBJ1-3; a possible D gene is TRBD1 (6 bases). The germline CDR1 and CDR2 sequences are SGDLS and YYNGEE. The V gene lost 6 bases and the J gene lost 0 bases, with 10 bases spanning the gap. This CDR3 is built from 14 residues. The CDR3 sequence is CASTAGDSGNTIYF. The CDR3 DNA sequence: TGTGCCAGCACCGCAGGGGACTCTGGAAACACCATATATTTT.

At least ten counts were recorded for this clonotype. The chain employs TRBV5-1 and TRBJ2-2; 8 bases are shared with TRBD2. Per the germline V gene, CDR1 is SGHRS and CDR2 is YFSETQ. V lost 1 base and J lost 4; bases outside the gene matches: 3. The CDR3 is 15 amino acids. For the CDR3, the DNA is TGCGCCAGCAGCTTGCGGGAGGGCCTCACCGGGGAGCTGTTTTTT. Translating gives CASSLREGLTGELFF.

At least ten counts were recorded for this clonotype. The genes are TRBV14 and TRBJ2-3; D perhaps matches TRBD2 (5 bases). CDR1 and CDR2 from the germline V gene are SGHDN and FVKESK. The CDR3 contains 15 residues. Trimming pared 4 bases from V and 2 bases from J, leaving 13 bases between. The CDR3 nucleotides read TGTGCCAGCAGCCCTTGGAGGTCCTCCACAGATACGCAGTATTTT. Translation: CASSPWRSSTDTQYF.

This clonotype was recorded once. This may be a read error: a much more frequent sequence differs by one nucleotide. The rearrangement links TRBV5-1 to TRBJ2-3; TRBD2 aligns across 11 bases. CDR3 length equals 18 residues. CDR1 is SGHRS and CDR2 is YFSETQ in the germline V gene. The chain's CDR3 is CASSLRVAGGPAGDTRYF. In DNA form, the CDR3 reads TGCGCCAGCAGCTTGAGAGTAGCGGGAGGGCCAGCGGGAGATACGCGGTATTTT. Using reference TRBV5-1 and TRBJ2-3 for the parts outside the CDR3, the full variable domain is KAGVTQTPRYLIKTRGQQVTLSCSPISGHRSVSWYQQTPGQGLQFLFEYFSETQRNKGNFPGRFSGRQFSNSRSEMNVSTLELGDSALYLCASSLRVAGGPAGDTRYFGPGTRLTVL.

This clonotype showed up many times. The chain recombines TRBV7-8 with TRBJ2-4; no firm D call. Germline CDR1 and CDR2: SGHVS and FQNEAQ. The ends were cut back, 1 base at V and 9 bases at J, with 7 bases in the middle. This CDR3 region has 12 residues. CDR3 nucleotide sequence: TGTGCCAGCAGCTTAGGAGTAGGCATTCAGTACTTC. Translation: CASSLGVGIQYF.

The sample holds many counts of this clonotype. The genes are TRBV30 and TRBJ1-4; D might be TRBD1 (5 bases). The germline V and J ends were trimmed by 8 bases and 4 bases, with 14 bases remaining between them. Germline CDR1 and CDR2: GTSNPN and SVGIG (reference sequence). The CDR3 loop spans 13 amino acids. CDR3 sequence: CAQKEGNNEKLFF. The CDR3 nucleotides read TGTGCCCAGAAGGAGGGGAATAATGAAAAACTGTTTTTT.

This clonotype was seen repeatedly, ten times or more. The V gene is TRBV10-3, the J gene TRBJ2-7, with TRBD2 matching over 8 bases. J gave up 6 bases and V 6 bases, and 10 bases lay outside the gene matches. Germline V gene sequence: CDR1 ENHRY, CDR2 SYGVKD. The CDR3 covers 14 residues. CDR3: CAIRPAGGSGEQYF. The CDR3 bases are TGTGCCATCAGGCCCGCGGGAGGTTCGGGCGAGCAGTACTTC.

This clonotype was observed at least ten times. The J gene is TRBJ1-2, the V gene TRBV4-2; no definite D call. The CDR3 runs to 15 residues. The germline V and J ends were trimmed by 1 base and 4 bases, with 13 bases remaining between them. Germline V gives CDR1 LGHNA, CDR2 YNFKEQ. The CDR3 DNA sequence: TGTGCCAGCAGCCAAGCTTTGGGAAGAGGCTATGGCTACACCTTC. Amino acids: CASSQALGRGYGYTF.

This clonotype appeared many times. The rearrangement joins TRBV5-1 to TRBJ2-3, with D possibly matching TRBD1 (5 bases). The CDR3 has 14 residues. V was trimmed by 2 bases and J by 4 bases, leaving 11 bases between them. CDR1 and CDR2 (germline): SGHRS, YFSETQ. This CDR3 reads CASSFVAGPDTQYF. CDR3 nucleotide sequence: TGCGCCAGCAGCTTCGTGGCAGGGCCAGATACGCAGTATTTT.

This clonotype was seen many times. V and J are TRBV12-3 or TRBV12-4 and TRBJ2-7; tentative D call: TRBD1 (5 bases). Between the trimmed V and J ends, which lost 7 bases and 7 bases, there was a span of 17 bases. This CDR3 has 13 residues. CDR3 in DNA: TGTGCCAGCACTCCTGACAGCTTATTAGAGCAGTACTTC. This sequence encodes CASTPDSLLEQYF.

This clonotype was counted many times. The chain uses TRBV5-6 and TRBJ2-7; perhaps TRBD1 as D (5 bases). Trimming stripped 3 bases from V and 0 bases from J, with 10 bases between. Per the germline V gene, CDR1 is SGHDT and CDR2 is YYEEEE. This CDR3 has 14 residues. DNA for the CDR3: TGTGCCAGCAGCTCAACAGGAACCTCCTACGAGCAGTACTTC. It encodes CASSSTGTSYEQYF. Variable domain in full (rest from reference TRBV5-6 and TRBJ2-7): DAGVTQSPTHLIKTRGQQVTLRCSPKSGHDTVSWYQQALGQGPQFIFQYYEEEERQRGNFPDRFSGHQFPNYSSELNVNALLLGDSALYLCASSSTGTSYEQYFGPGTRLTVT.

This clonotype was detected ten times or more. The chain links TRBV7-2 to TRBJ2-7; D perhaps matches TRBD1 (5 bases). CDR3 length equals 15 residues. The germline V gene encodes CDR1 SGHTA and CDR2 FQGNSA. Trimming cost V 1 base and J 4 bases, with 14 bases left between them. The CDR3: CASSLESVRTYEQYF. CDR3 DNA: TGTGCCAGCAGCTTAGAATCAGTCCGGACATACGAGCAGTACTTC.

Worth noting for this clonotype: This could be a read error, since a much larger clone is one nucleotide away. This chain joins TRBV20-1 and TRBJ2-7; 7 bases agree with TRBD1. J lost 3 bases, V lost 5 bases, and 13 bases had no gene match. CDR1 is DFQATT and CDR2 is SNEGSKA in the germline V gene (reference sequence). This CDR3 spans 15 amino acids. The CDR3 loop is CSALSATGIYYEQYF. The CDR3 bases are TGCAGTGCTCTCAGTGCGACAGGGATCTACTACGAGCAGTACTTC.

At least ten counts were recorded for this clonotype. CDR3 nucleotide sequence: TGTGCCAGCAGCTTAGTCAGGGTTGGTGAAGCTTTCTTT. Its protein product is CASSLVRVGEAFF. V usage is TRBV7-2 and J usage is TRBJ1-1; TRBD1 might be the D (5 bases). CDR1 and CDR2 from the germline V gene are SGHTA and FQGNSA. V lost 1 base, J lost 7 bases, and 10 bases lay in between. CDR3 length equals 13 residues.

This clonotype was recorded at least ten times. The chain joins TRBV20-1 to TRBJ1-4; no definite D call. From germline, CDR1 is DFQATT and CDR2 SNEGSKA (reference sequence). The ends were cut back, 5 bases at V and 3 bases at J, with 19 bases in the middle. This CDR3 is built from 16 residues. The CDR3 region has the DNA TGCAGTGCTTACTCGATTTCCCCAACCTCTAATGAAAAACTGTTTTTT. Translating gives CSAYSISPTSNEKLFF.

As concerns this clonotype: A read error may explain this, as a much larger clone is one base away. Here the CDR3 DNA reads TGCGCCAGCAGCTATCCCGACAGGGGGAAGTCGACCGGGGAGCTGTTTTTT. Translated, it gives CASSYPDRGKSTGELFF. The V gene is TRBV5-1, the J gene TRBJ2-2, with TRBD1 matching 9 bases. The CDR3 has 17 amino acids. Trimming removed 3 bases from V and 5 bases from J; junction bases left unmatched: 11. Per the germline V gene, CDR1 is SGHRS and CDR2 is YFSETQ.